This T cell receptor (beta chain) emerged from a study of cytomegalovirus exposure and HLA in healthy donors. Whole-study context: An earlier analysis found roughly 110 million unique TCR beta sequences from about 190 million T cells.

A single count supports this clone. Its antigen remains unknown. The CDR3 contains 13 residues. The V segment lost 5 bases and the J segment 7 bases; nucleotides outside the gene matches: 3. Germline values: CDR1 MDHEN, CDR2 SYDVKM. PCR employed 60 Vbeta and 13 Jbeta primers. Clones were read by immunoSEQ multiplex PCR, and TCRdb kept only the in-frame ones, dropping some. Altogether about 130,000 clones are present, 80% being singletons, with the ten largest covering approximately 2.1%. Study-level findings and limits: In vitro work confirmed that a few CMV-associated chains recognize CMV antigens. An analysis done earlier found most TCR beta V segments productive about 90% or about 30% of the time. TCR beta chain V- and J-gene trimming was linked, in a later analysis, to a missense variant in DCLRE1C.

The source material was PBMCs. This sequence joins TRBV28 and TRBJ2-5; 11 bases agree with TRBD2. This TCR was sampled from a man aged 30 to 39 in good health and CMV-seronegative. The DNA of the CDR3 is TGTGCCAGCAGTACTAGCGGGAGAGGGACCCAGTACTTC. Residues: CASSTSGRGTQYF. Complete variable domain (other parts from reference TRBV28 and TRBJ2-5): DVKVTQSSRYLVKRTGEKVFLECVQDMDHENMFWYRQDPGLGLRLIYFSYDVKMKEKGDIPEGYSVSREKKERFSLILESASTNQTSMYLCASSTSGRGTQYFGPGTRLLVL.